The present T cell receptor beta chain was sequenced within a study of T-cell reconstitution after alpha-beta-depleted transplantation in children. For TCRbeta, the library was prepared with unique molecular identifiers. MiXCR, applied by TCRdb to the PCR reads, yields one record per CDR3 protein. The profile shows roughly 500,000 distinct CDR3 sequences, around a third of them singletons. V gave up 1 base and J gave up 4 bases; unmatched junction bases: 4. Germline V CDR1 and CDR2: GTSNPN, SVGIG (reference sequence). The CDR3 runs to 15 residues. Sequences were derived from PBMCs from the stem cell graft donor, sampled from the stem cell graft. The receptor was derived from a human donor who donated a stem cell graft to a child with aplastic anemia. This chain uses TRBV30 with TRBJ2-3; 11 bases are a match to TRBD2. The CDR3 region has the DNA TGTGCCTGGAGTGGGGGACTAGCGGATTCAGATACGCAGTATTTT. This gives the protein CAWSGGLADSDTQYF.